The rows below give T cell receptor beta chains drawn from one sample of a study of early T cells in non-severe SARS-CoV-2 infection. From the 5' RACE reads, TCRdb called clonotypes with MiXCR, one entry per CDR3 protein. The table has tens of thousands of distinct CDR3 sequences, around 14% seen once. Input material: whole blood. These receptors were taken from an adult who was a healthcare worker with PCR-confirmed SARS-CoV-2 infection or an uninfected control (not recorded which). The conserved cysteine and the conserved F or W are not part of the CDR3 here.

CDR3: SAPLPGTGSEKLF; V: TRBV20-1
CDR3: ASSQGVWQGDEKLF; V: TRBV4-2
CDR3: ASSTWLGEGRNEQF; V: TRBV6-5
CDR3: ASSYYGGEQF; V: TRBV6-6
CDR3: ASSEAHGGSSGNTIY; V: TRBV6-1
CDR3: ASSVGDQPQH; V: TRBV9
CDR3: SVDRDTEAF; V: TRBV29-1
CDR3: ASSGTYYGYT; V: TRBV14
CDR3: ASSPYSNQPQH; V: TRBV27
CDR3: ASSEQNTGELF; V: TRBV10-1
CDR3: ASSTESGSYNEQF; V: TRBV6-4
CDR3: AIRGTGDGYT; V: TRBV10-3
CDR3: ASSVARTDTQY; V: TRBV2
CDR3: ARFNSSAYNQPQH; V: TRBV6-1
CDR3: ASSRGQGAF; V: TRBV5-6
CDR3: AAVAGIEQF; V: TRBV30
CDR3: ASSYSHKNTEAF; V: TRBV6-5
CDR3: ASSYDKGPYEQY; V: TRBV6-2/TRBV6-3
CDR3: ASSESRGEQY; V: TRBV10-2
CDR3: ASATSGNTGELF; V: TRBV11-2
CDR3: SAIEIGVNEQF; V: TRBV20-1
CDR3: AISRGGDGYYEQY; V: TRBV10-3
CDR3: SAGQFNEKLF; V: TRBV20-1
CDR3: ASSLWDGLSTDTQY; V: TRBV7-2
CDR3: ASSEPPYGYT; V: TRBV19
CDR3: APRGAGDEETQY; V: TRBV10-3
CDR3: SADGRTTQY; V: TRBV20-1
CDR3: SASLTGQEPEAF; V: TRBV20-1
CDR3: ASSFLSPEGFNEKLF; V: TRBV27
CDR3: SAPPGGLGVNEQF; V: TRBV20-1
CDR3: SANSRNEQY; V: TRBV20-1
CDR3: ASSPSGGWADTQY; V: TRBV6-6
CDR3: ASSLGSKPAEQF; V: TRBV28
CDR3: ASSLAGRGYT; V: TRBV7-9
CDR3: ASSSGAGPNTGELF; V: TRBV13
CDR3: ASSLELARTGELF; V: TRBV12-3/TRBV12-4
CDR3: ATSREVWRGSYNEQF; V: TRBV15
CDR3: ASSLGGTGWYEQY; V: TRBV7-9
CDR3: ASSGSFLELF; V: TRBV28
CDR3: ASSFSGQGDSPLH; V: TRBV7-3
CDR3: ASSYLSDLPQH; V: TRBV27
CDR3: ATSGDTEAF; V: TRBV15
CDR3: ASSLDSGHEQY; V: TRBV27
CDR3: ASQTELFYGYT; V: TRBV6-2/TRBV6-3
CDR3: ASSLFGPNSSLH; V: TRBV12-3/TRBV12-4
CDR3: ASSLGPQGGDEQF; V: TRBV11-2
CDR3: SVRLQGNQPQH; V: TRBV20-1
CDR3: ASSEPAVDTQY; V: TRBV25-1
CDR3: ASSLFESGEAF; V: TRBV28
CDR3: ASSNRDSGNYNEQF; V: TRBV7-9
CDR3: ASSRTSGSTDTQY; V: TRBV6-4
CDR3: ASSGTSGYRTDTQY; V: TRBV2
CDR3: ASSYQLVGLLFYEQY; V: TRBV6-5
CDR3: ASSLVPPARTDTQY; V: TRBV7-9
CDR3: ASSQEYEQF; V: TRBV4-1